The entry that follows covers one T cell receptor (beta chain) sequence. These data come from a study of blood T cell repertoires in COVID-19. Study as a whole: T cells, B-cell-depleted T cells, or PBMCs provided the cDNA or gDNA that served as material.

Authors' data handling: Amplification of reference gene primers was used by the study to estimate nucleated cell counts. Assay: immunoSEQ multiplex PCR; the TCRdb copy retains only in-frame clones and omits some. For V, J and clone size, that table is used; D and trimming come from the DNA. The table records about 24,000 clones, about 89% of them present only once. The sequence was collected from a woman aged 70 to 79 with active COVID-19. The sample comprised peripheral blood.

The CDR3 region has the DNA TGTGCCAGCAGCTTAGAGTCGGCAGGGTCTGTAATAAGAGGGCAGTTCTTC. Residues: CASSLESAGSVIRGQFF. The chain recombines TRBV7-2 with TRBJ2-1; TRBD1 is a possible D gene (5 bases). The germline V and J ends were trimmed by 1 base and 12 bases, with 25 bases remaining between them. The CDR3 loop spans 17 amino acids. Germline assignment: CDR1 SGHTA and CDR2 FQGNSA.